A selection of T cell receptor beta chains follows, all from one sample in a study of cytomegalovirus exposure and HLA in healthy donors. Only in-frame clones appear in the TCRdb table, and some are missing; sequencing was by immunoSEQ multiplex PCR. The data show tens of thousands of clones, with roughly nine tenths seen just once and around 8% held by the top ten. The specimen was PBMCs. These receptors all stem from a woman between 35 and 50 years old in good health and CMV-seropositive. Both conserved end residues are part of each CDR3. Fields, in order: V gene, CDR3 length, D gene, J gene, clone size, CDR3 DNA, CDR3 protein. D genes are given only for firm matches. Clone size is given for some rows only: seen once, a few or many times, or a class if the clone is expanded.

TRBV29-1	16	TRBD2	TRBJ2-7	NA	TGCAGCGTTGAATCGGGAGTAGCGGGATCCCTCTACGAGCAGTACTTC	CSVESGVAGSLYEQYF
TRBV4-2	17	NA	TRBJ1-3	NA	TGTGCCAGCAGCCAACGTAACACAGGGAATTCGGGAAACACCATATATTTT	CASSQRNTGNSGNTIYF
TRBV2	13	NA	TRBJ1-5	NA	TGTGCCAGCAGTGCTTATAGCAATCAGCCCCAGCATTTT	CASSAYSNQPQHF
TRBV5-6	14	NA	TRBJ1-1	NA	TGTGCCAGCAGCTTCGGGCCACAGGACACTGAAGCTTTCTTT	CASSFGPQDTEAFF
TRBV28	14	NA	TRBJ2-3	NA	TGTGCCAGCAGGCAGGGCGGAATACTAGATACGCAGTATTTT	CASRQGGILDTQYF
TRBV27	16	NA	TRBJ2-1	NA	TGTGCCAGCAGCAGTCCAGGGGCGGGGGCCCTCAGTGAGCAGTTCTTC	CASSSPGAGALSEQFF
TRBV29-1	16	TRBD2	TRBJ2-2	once	TGCAGCGCCCTCCCGGGGCTAGCGGGAAACACCGGGGAGCTGTTTTTT	CSALPGLAGNTGELFF
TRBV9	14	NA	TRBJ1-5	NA	TGTGCCAGCAGCCCCCCGGGGGTTTATCAGCCCCAGCATTTT	CASSPPGVYQPQHF
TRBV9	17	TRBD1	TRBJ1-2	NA	TGTGCCAGCAGCCCTTGGTATTCCGGGACAGAGGGAGATGGCTACACCTTC	CASSPWYSGTEGDGYTF
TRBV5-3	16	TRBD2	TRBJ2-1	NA	TGTGCCAGAAGCTTGATGAGGGAGGGCCGAGTACGTGAGCAGTTCTTC	CARSLMREGRVREQFF
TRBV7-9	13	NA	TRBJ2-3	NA	TGTGCCAGCAGCTTAGAGCGTAAGATAGCGCAGTATTTT	CASSLERKIAQYF
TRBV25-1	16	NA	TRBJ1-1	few	TGTGCCAGCAGTGACTCTGCCCCCAATGAGGACACTGAAGCTTTCTTT	CASSDSAPNEDTEAFF
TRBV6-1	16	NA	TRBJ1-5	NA	TGTGCCAGCAGTGAAACCGGGGACTATAGCAATCAGCCCCAGCATTTT	CASSETGDYSNQPQHF
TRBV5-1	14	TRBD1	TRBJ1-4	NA	TGCGCCAGCAGCTCAGGACAGGTTGGTGAAAAACTGTTTTTT	CASSSGQVGEKLFF
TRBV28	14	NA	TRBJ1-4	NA	TGTGCCAGCAGAACCGGGACAATTAAAGAAAAACTGTTTTTT	CASRTGTIKEKLFF
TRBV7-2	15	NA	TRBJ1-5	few	TGTGCCAGCAGCCTCTTTGTGGGGGGATATCAGCCCCAGCATTTT	CASSLFVGGYQPQHF
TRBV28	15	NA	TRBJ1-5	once	TGTGCCAGCAGTTCGGGGGGGGGAAGCAATCAGCCCCAGCATTTT	CASSSGGGSNQPQHF
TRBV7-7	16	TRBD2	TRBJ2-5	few	TGTGCCAGCAGCTTTCTAGCGGGGGAAGGCCAAGAGACCCAGTACTTC	CASSFLAGEGQETQYF
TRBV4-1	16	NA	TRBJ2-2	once	TGCGCCAGCAGCCGCACGCCCCTACCAGGGACCGGGGAGCTGTTTTTT	CASSRTPLPGTGELFF
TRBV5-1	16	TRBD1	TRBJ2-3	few	TGCGCCAGCAGCTTAAGGACAGGGTTGAGCACAGATACGCAGTATTTT	CASSLRTGLSTDTQYF
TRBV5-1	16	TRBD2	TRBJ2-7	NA	TGCGCCAGCAGCAGGCGGGAACGACTAGCGGGAGACGAGCAGTACTTC	CASSRRERLAGDEQYF
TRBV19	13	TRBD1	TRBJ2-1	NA	TGTGCCAGTAGTCCTGGACAGGGCGGTGAGCAGTTCTTC	CASSPGQGGEQFF
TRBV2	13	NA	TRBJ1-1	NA	TGTGCCAGCCGCCAGGGGCCGTCATCAAAAGCTTTCTTT	CASRQGPSSKAFF
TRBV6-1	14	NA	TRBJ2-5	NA	NA	CASILAGPKETQYF
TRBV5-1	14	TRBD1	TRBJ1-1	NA	TGCGCCAGCATAGGACAGGGGAAGGGCACTGAAGCTTTCTTT	CASIGQGKGTEAFF
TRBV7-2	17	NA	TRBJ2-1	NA	TGTGCCAGCAGCATAGCCGGGGGATCCCTCTCCTACAATGAGCAGTTCTTC	CASSIAGGSLSYNEQFF
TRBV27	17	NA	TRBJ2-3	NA	TGTGCCAGCAAGGGTGGGCTAGCGAGGGTTCTGGGAGATACGCAGTATTTT	CASKGGLARVLGDTQYF
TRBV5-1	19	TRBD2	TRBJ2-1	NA	TGCGCCAGCAGCTCCTCACCTATACTAGCGGGAGCTTCCCACAATGAGCAGTTCTTC	CASSSSPILAGASHNEQFF
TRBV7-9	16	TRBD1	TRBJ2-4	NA	TGTGCCAGCAGCTCTCTGGACAGGGACGCCAAAAACATTCAGTACTTC	CASSSLDRDAKNIQYF
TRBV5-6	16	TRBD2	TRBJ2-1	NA	TGTGCCAGCATAGCGGGGGCCGCGAGCTCCTACAATGAGCAGTTCTTC	CASIAGAASSYNEQFF
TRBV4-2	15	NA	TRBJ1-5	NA	TGTGCCAGCAGCCAAGAGAGTATTAGCAATCAGCCCCAGCATTTT	CASSQESISNQPQHF
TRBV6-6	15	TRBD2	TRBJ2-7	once	TGTGCCAGCAGTTACGTTAACGGGAGGGCCAACGAGCAGTACTTC	CASSYVNGRANEQYF
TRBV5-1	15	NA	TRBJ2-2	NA	TGCGCCAGCAGCGAACGGGAGTTGGGCACCGGGGAGCTGTTTTTT	CASSERELGTGELFF
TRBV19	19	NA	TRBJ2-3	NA	TGTGCCAGTAGTATTAAGTGGGGTGAGCAGGAGGCCGAAGCAGATACGCAGTATTTT	CASSIKWGEQEAEADTQYF
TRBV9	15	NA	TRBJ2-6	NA	TGTGCCAGCAGCGTAATGAGCTCTGGGGCCAACGTCCTGACTTTC	CASSVMSSGANVLTF
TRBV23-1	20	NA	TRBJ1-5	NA	TGCGCCAGCAGCCTTACCTCCCCCAGGAAGGACACCCGAGAAAATCAGCCCCAGCATTTT	CASSLTSPRKDTRENQPQHF
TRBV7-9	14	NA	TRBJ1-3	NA	TGTGCCAGCAGCTTACGGACAGTAGGAAACACCATATATTTT	CASSLRTVGNTIYF
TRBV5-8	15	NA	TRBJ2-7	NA	TGTGCCAGCAGTTACCCGCGGGTTGTGTCGGAAGAGCAGTACTTC	CASSYPRVVSEEQYF
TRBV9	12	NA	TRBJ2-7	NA	TGTGCCAGCAGCCTCGGGGGCTACGAGCAGTACTTC	CASSLGGYEQYF
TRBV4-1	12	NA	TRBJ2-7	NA	TGCGCCAGCAGCCAAGACCTCTACGAGCAGTACTTC	CASSQDLYEQYF
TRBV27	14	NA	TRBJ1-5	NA	TGTGCCAGCAGTCCTCGCAGGGGCGGTCAGCCCCAGCATTTT	CASSPRRGGQPQHF
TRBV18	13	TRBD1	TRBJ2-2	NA	TGTGCCAGCGGACAGGGGGCTTTCGGGGAGCTGTTTTTT	CASGQGAFGELFF
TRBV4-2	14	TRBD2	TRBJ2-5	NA	TGTGCCAGCAGCCAAGTCGGGGGGGGAGAGACCCAGTACTTC	CASSQVGGGETQYF
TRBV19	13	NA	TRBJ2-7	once	TGTGCCAGTAGTCTCGGGGTAGCCTACGAGCAGTACTTC	CASSLGVAYEQYF
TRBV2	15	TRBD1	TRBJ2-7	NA	TGTGCCAGCAGTCCCGCAGACAGGGGTTCCTCCGAGCAGTACTTC	CASSPADRGSSEQYF
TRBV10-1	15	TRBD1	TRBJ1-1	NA	TGCGCCAGCAGTGCCCACGGGACAGTTAACACTGAAGCTTTCTTT	CASSAHGTVNTEAFF
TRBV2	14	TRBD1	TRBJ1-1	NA	TGTGCCAGCAGTGAAGCCACAGGGGTAACTGAAGCTTTCTTT	CASSEATGVTEAFF
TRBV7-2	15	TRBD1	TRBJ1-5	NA	TGTGCCAGCAGTTACCAACAGGGGATCAATCAGCCCCAGCATTTT	CASSYQQGINQPQHF
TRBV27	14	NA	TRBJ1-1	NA	TGTGCCAGCAGGGGAGGGCCCATGAACACTGAAGCTTTCTTT	CASRGGPMNTEAFF
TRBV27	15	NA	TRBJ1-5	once	TGTGCCAGCAGTTTAATCCCCAATAGCAATCAGCCCCAGCATTTT	CASSLIPNSNQPQHF
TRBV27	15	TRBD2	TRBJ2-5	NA	TGTGCCAGCAGACGCGGGACTAGTGGGCAAGAGACCCAGTACTTC	CASRRGTSGQETQYF
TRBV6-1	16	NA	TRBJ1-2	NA	TGTGCCAGCAGTGATAGAGACAGGTCTGGGAACTATGGCTACACCTTC	CASSDRDRSGNYGYTF
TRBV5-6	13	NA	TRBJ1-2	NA	TGTGCCAGCAGCCCCCCAACAGGTGGCGGCTACACCTTC	CASSPPTGGGYTF
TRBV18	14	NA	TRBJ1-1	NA	TGTGCCAGCTCCCCGGACAGTTTGTCGACTGAAGCTTTCTTT	CASSPDSLSTEAFF
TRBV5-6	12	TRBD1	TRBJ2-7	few	TGTGCCAGCAGCTTGGTAGGGGGCTGGCAGTACTTC	CASSLVGGWQYF
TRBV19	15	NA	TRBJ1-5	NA	TGTGCCAGTAGTATCAAGGACAGTATGAATCAGCCCCAGCATTTT	CASSIKDSMNQPQHF
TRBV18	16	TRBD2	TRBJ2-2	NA	TGTGCCAGCTCACCATTGGTACCGGGAGGCCCCGGGGAGCTGTTTTTT	CASSPLVPGGPGELFF